Listed below are T cell receptor beta chains from one sample, sequenced in a study of Ad26.COV2.S vaccination and SARS-CoV-2 variants. Method: immunoSEQ multiplex PCR; TCRdb's copy keeps in-frame clones and lacks some. The sample lists about 350,000 clones; 80% to 90% were seen once. The specimen was peripheral blood, collected in a trial of Ad26.COV2.S vaccine versus placebo. The receptors shown here come from a person aged 18-60 years who received the Ad26.COV2.S COVID-19 vaccine or a placebo. Each CDR3 is given with its conserved first and last residue. The D gene is left open where the match is weak. Some rows mark clone size as missing; the rest say once, few, many or name a class of expanded clone.

clone_size: NA
j_call: TRBJ2-3
v_call: TRBV5-1
d_call: TRBD2
cdr3_nt: TGCGCCAGCAGCTTGAGCGGGGCGGGAGATACGCAGTATTTT
cdr3_aa: CASSLSGAGDTQYF

clone_size: once
j_call: TRBJ2-3
v_call: TRBV11-2
d_call: NA
cdr3_nt: TGTGCCAGCACTCAAGCGGAACTCACAGATACGCAGTATTTT
cdr3_aa: CASTQAELTDTQYF

clone_size: NA
j_call: TRBJ2-5
v_call: TRBV5-8
d_call: NA
cdr3_nt: TGTGCCAGCAGCTGGGAGCAGGGAACCCAAGAGACCCAGTACTTC
cdr3_aa: CASSWEQGTQETQYF

clone_size: NA
j_call: TRBJ2-4
v_call: TRBV19
d_call: NA
cdr3_nt: TGTGCCAGTAGTATAGATCGACCGGGGGCCGGTGTAAACATTCAGTACTTC
cdr3_aa: CASSIDRPGAGVNIQYF

clone_size: NA
j_call: TRBJ1-1
v_call: TRBV9
d_call: TRBD1
cdr3_nt: TGTGCCAGCAACAGACAGGGAGGGGCGAACACTGAAGCTTTCTTT
cdr3_aa: CASNRQGGANTEAFF

clone_size: NA
j_call: TRBJ1-1
v_call: TRBV28
d_call: TRBD1
cdr3_nt: TGTGCCAACGGGACAGGGCAAGGGGACACTGAAGCTTTCTTT
cdr3_aa: CANGTGQGDTEAFF

clone_size: NA
j_call: TRBJ2-5
v_call: TRBV5-4
d_call: TRBD2
cdr3_nt: TGTGCCAGCAGCTTGGAGTCTAGCGGAGAGACCCAGTACTTC
cdr3_aa: CASSLESSGETQYF

clone_size: once
j_call: TRBJ1-1
v_call: TRBV18
d_call: TRBD1
cdr3_nt: TGTGCCAGCTCACAGGACAGGGCGGTGGGCACTGAAGCTTTCTTT
cdr3_aa: CASSQDRAVGTEAFF

clone_size: few
j_call: TRBJ1-2
v_call: TRBV7-9
d_call: NA
cdr3_nt: TGTGCCAGCAGCTTAGGGGTCGGTTCGGCTGATGGCTACACCTTC
cdr3_aa: CASSLGVGSADGYTF

clone_size: NA
j_call: TRBJ1-3
v_call: TRBV7-9
d_call: NA
cdr3_nt: TGTGCCGGAACAAGGATTAACTCTAACTCTGGAAACACCATATATTTT
cdr3_aa: CAGTRINSNSGNTIYF

clone_size: NA
j_call: TRBJ2-1
v_call: TRBV28
d_call: NA
cdr3_nt: TGTGCCAGCAGATCAGGGCCTAGGAGGAACAATGAGCAGTTCTTC
cdr3_aa: CASRSGPRRNNEQFF

clone_size: NA
j_call: TRBJ2-7
v_call: TRBV18
d_call: NA
cdr3_nt: TGTGCCAGCTCGCGCCGGAGGGCAGGGGACGAGCAGTACTTC
cdr3_aa: CASSRRRAGDEQYF

clone_size: NA
j_call: TRBJ2-3
v_call: TRBV7-6
d_call: TRBD2
cdr3_nt: TGTGCCAGCGGGTGGCGGGGGGGCGATACGCAGTATTTT
cdr3_aa: CASGWRGGDTQYF

clone_size: NA
j_call: TRBJ2-5
v_call: TRBV19
d_call: TRBD2
cdr3_nt: TGTGCCACCCGGCGGGGGGCTGACCAAGAGACCCAGTACTTC
cdr3_aa: CATRRGADQETQYF

clone_size: NA
j_call: TRBJ2-3
v_call: TRBV9
d_call: TRBD1
cdr3_nt: TGTGCCAGTCGAAGGACAGGGGAAGATACGCAGTATTTT
cdr3_aa: CASRRTGEDTQYF

clone_size: NA
j_call: TRBJ2-3
v_call: TRBV28
d_call: TRBD1
cdr3_nt: TGTGCCAGCAGCCCGCGGACAGGGGGGTTGGATACGCAGTATTTT
cdr3_aa: CASSPRTGGLDTQYF

clone_size: NA
j_call: TRBJ1-5
v_call: TRBV10-2
d_call: TRBD1
cdr3_nt: TGCGCCAGCAGGGACGGGGGACAGGGATCAAATCAGCCCCAGCATTTT
cdr3_aa: CASRDGGQGSNQPQHF

clone_size: once
j_call: TRBJ1-3
v_call: TRBV19
d_call: NA
cdr3_nt: TGTGCCAGTAGTGAGGGACGAAATGGAAACACCATATATTTT
cdr3_aa: CASSEGRNGNTIYF

clone_size: NA
j_call: TRBJ2-2
v_call: TRBV10-3
d_call: TRBD2
cdr3_nt: TGTGCCATCAGTGAGTCGTTGTTAGCGGGAGAATTCAACGGGGAGCTGTTTTTT
cdr3_aa: CAISESLLAGEFNGELFF

clone_size: NA
j_call: TRBJ1-2
v_call: TRBV4-3
d_call: NA
cdr3_nt: TGCGCCAGCAGCCCGGGACGGAACTATGGCTACACCTTC
cdr3_aa: CASSPGRNYGYTF

clone_size: NA
j_call: TRBJ2-7
v_call: TRBV28
d_call: NA
cdr3_nt: TGTGCCAGCAGCCTCCCTGGGGACAAAGGGGCCGAGCAGTACTTC
cdr3_aa: CASSLPGDKGAEQYF

clone_size: few
j_call: TRBJ2-2
v_call: TRBV15
d_call: TRBD2
cdr3_nt: TGTGCCACCAGGGGGGGGAAGCACACCGGGGAGCTGTTTTTT
cdr3_aa: CATRGGKHTGELFF

clone_size: NA
j_call: TRBJ2-7
v_call: TRBV7-2
d_call: TRBD1
cdr3_nt: TGTGCCAGCAGCCGGACCGGACAGGCCTACGAGCAGTACTTC
cdr3_aa: CASSRTGQAYEQYF

clone_size: NA
j_call: TRBJ2-5
v_call: TRBV7-9
d_call: TRBD1
cdr3_nt: TGTGCCAGCAGCAAACAGGGGGCACAAGAGACCCAGTACTTC
cdr3_aa: CASSKQGAQETQYF

clone_size: NA
j_call: TRBJ2-7
v_call: TRBV15
d_call: TRBD2
cdr3_nt: TGTGCCACCAGCACGAAAGGACTAGCGGGAGGGGAGCAGTACTTC
cdr3_aa: CATSTKGLAGGEQYF

clone_size: NA
j_call: TRBJ2-7
v_call: TRBV7-8
d_call: TRBD2
cdr3_nt: TGTGCCAGCAGCTTAGACGAGCGGGGGACCCCCGGCGAGCAGTACTTC
cdr3_aa: CASSLDERGTPGEQYF

clone_size: NA
j_call: TRBJ2-7
v_call: TRBV2
d_call: TRBD2
cdr3_nt: TGTGCCAGCACCACTCCTTGGGTAGCGGGGGACTCCTACGAGCAGTACTTC
cdr3_aa: CASTTPWVAGDSYEQYF